This entry lists 21 T cell receptor beta chains sequenced from one sample in a study of Graves' ophthalmopathy and Graves' hyperthyroidism. Amplification from RNA transcripts yielded the TCR beta CDR3 regions. RT-PCR was first run with HTBI primers, then multiplex PCR in a second round. TCRdb passed the multiplex PCR reads through MiXCR, listing each CDR3 protein once. The table has 900,000 to 1,200,000 distinct CDR3 sequences, roughly 35% seen once. Material: peripheral blood or thyroid tissue (not recorded which). These TCRs come from an adult man with Graves' hyperthyroidism.

Many counts were recorded for this clonotype. The V and J genes are TRBV5-5 and TRBJ1-5; TRBD1 agrees at 7 bases. The CDR3 contains 15 residues. The V segment lost 6 bases and the J segment 0 bases; nucleotides outside the gene matches: 6. CDR1 SGHKS and CDR2 YYEKEE come from the germline V gene (reference sequence). The CDR3 region has the DNA TGTGCCAGCATGCTGACAGGGTATAGCAATCAGCCCCAGCATTTT. Its translation: CASMLTGYSNQPQHF.

Note on this clonotype: At one of its ends the junction is not consistent with the germline gene, which may arise from a read error. This chain joins TRBV11-2 and TRBJ1-6; unclear D gene. CDR3 size: 17 residues. Germline CDR1 is SGHAT and CDR2 is FQNNGV. The CDR3 reads CAGSHIWNPRNNSPLHF. The DNA for the CDR3 is TGTGCCGGCAGCCACATTTGGAATCCCAGAAATAATTCACCCCTCCACTTT. The full variable domain, its missing parts supplied by reference TRBV11-2 and TRBJ1-6, is EAGVAQSPRYKIIEKRQSVAFWCNPISGHATLYWYQQILGQGPKLLIQFQNNGVVDDSQLPKDRFSAERLKGVDSTLKIQPAKLEDSAVYLCAGSHIWNPRNNSPLHFGNGTRLTVT.

This clonotype was counted many times. The rearrangement joins TRBV7-9 to TRBJ1-1, with D hard to call. Germline lookup yields CDR1 SEHNR and CDR2 FQNEAQ (reference sequence). The CDR3 has 12 amino acids. The V end was cut by 5 bases, the J end by 11 bases, with 15 bases between. CDR3 bases: TGTGCCAGCAGCCCAGGAAGGAGTGGCGCTTTCTTT. This gives the protein CASSPGRSGAFF.

The CDR3: CSLVGEDGYTF. DNA for the CDR3: TGCAGCTTAGTAGGGGAGGATGGCTACACCTTC. The genes are TRBV29-1 and TRBJ1-2; tentative D call: TRBD1 (5 bases). Germline CDR1 is SQVTM and CDR2 is ANQGSEA. Trimming cost V 8 bases and J 6 bases, with 13 bases left between them. The CDR3 loop spans 11 amino acids.

A word on this clonotype: A much larger clone differs by one base, so this may be a read error. The rearrangement uses TRBV5-1 and TRBJ1-4; maybe TRBD1 (5 bases). The CDR3 is 15 amino acids. Germline CDR1 reads SGHRS; CDR2 reads YFSETQ. Written as DNA, the CDR3 is TGCGCCAGCAGCTTGACCCCACTCAGGGATGAAAAACTGTCTTTT. It translates to CASSLTPLRDEKLSF.

This clonotype was recorded at least ten times. The V call is TRBV29-1, the J call TRBJ1-1; no definite D call. The CDR3 runs to 11 residues. Trimming shortened V by 4 bases and J by 3 bases, and 6 bases separated the two germline ends. The V gene's germline CDR1 is SQVTM and CDR2 ANQGSEA. The CDR3 spells CSVAKYTEAFF. Written as DNA, the CDR3 is TGCAGCGTTGCCAAATACACTGAAGCTTTCTTT.

This clonotype showed up many times. In nucleotides, the CDR3 is TGTGCCAGCAGCCCTGGCAGGGCCCCTCAGCCCCAGCATTTT. It codes for CASSPGRAPQPQHF. The chain employs TRBV13 and TRBJ1-5; the D gene is possibly TRBD1 (5 bases). The CDR3 is made up of 14 amino acids. Trimming took 5 bases from V and 6 from J, leaving 14 bases between them. The germline V gene encodes CDR1 PRHDT and CDR2 FYEKMQ (reference sequence).

This chain connects TRBV5-6 to TRBJ1-2, with D hard to call. The length of the CDR3 is 13 residues. The germline V and J ends were trimmed by 4 bases and 0 bases, with 7 bases remaining between them. Germline V gene data show CDR1 as SGHDT and CDR2 as YYEEEE. As DNA, the CDR3 is TGTGCCAGCAGCGGGGAAACTAACTATGGCTACACCTTC. Translation gives CASSGETNYGYTF.

About this clonotype itself: With a much larger clone just one base away, this may be a read error. The chain employs TRBV9 and TRBJ1-2; D may be TRBD1 (5 bases). The CDR3 runs to 14 residues. Germline CDR1 reads SGDLS; CDR2 reads YYNGEE. Between the trimmed V and J ends, which lost 2 bases and 1 base, there was a span of 9 bases. The CDR3 is CASSVAGNNYGYTF. The CDR3 DNA is TGTGCCAGCAGCGTTGCAGGGAATAACTATGGCTACACCTTC.

This clonotype was seen many times. The chain employs TRBV12-3 or TRBV12-4 and TRBJ1-6; 9 nucleotides match TRBD1. V gave up 5 bases and J gave up 8 bases; unmatched junction bases: 7. This CDR3 spans 15 amino acids. Here the CDR3 reads CASSMGQGPHSPLHF. CDR3 nucleotides: TGTGCCAGCAGTATGGGACAGGGACCCCATTCACCCCTCCACTTT.

The chain combines TRBV5-1 with TRBJ1-1; D might be TRBD1 (5 bases). The CDR3 sequence is 14 residues long. CDR1 is SGHRS, CDR2 YFSETQ, per germline. Trimming pared 4 bases from V and 3 bases from J, leaving 13 bases between. CDR3 sequence: CASSAQGRDTEAFF. DNA for the CDR3: TGCGCCAGCAGCGCCCAGGGCAGGGACACTGAAGCTTTCTTT. The full variable domain, in which reference TRBV5-1 and TRBJ1-1 provide the parts outside the CDR3, is KAGVTQTPRYLIKTRGQQVTLSCSPISGHRSVSWYQQTPGQGLQFLFEYFSETQRNKGNFPGRFSGRQFSNSRSEMNVSTLELGDSALYLCASSAQGRDTEAFFGQGTRLTVV.

V is TRBV6-6 and J is TRBJ1-3; possibly TRBD1 for D (6 bases). V lost 4 bases, J lost 0 bases, and 13 bases lay in between. The CDR3 has 16 amino acids. Looked up from germline, CDR1 is MNHNY and CDR2 is SVGAGI (reference sequence). The CDR3 DNA follows: TGTGCCAGCAGTTTCGGGACACAACTCTCTGGAAACACCATATATTTT. It yields the protein CASSFGTQLSGNTIYF.

For this clonotype: A clone one base away is much larger, so this may be a read error. The DNA for the CDR3 is TGTGCCAGCAGTTCTTTAGACATGTCTGGGGCCAACGTCCTGACTTTC. Protein product: CASSSLDMSGANVLTF. This chain connects TRBV15 to TRBJ2-6; D unresolved. Trimming cost V 10 bases and J 1 base, with 17 bases left between them. Germline V gives CDR1 LNHNV, CDR2 YYDKDF (reference sequence). CDR3 size: 16 residues.

Note on this clonotype: A much larger clone is a single base away; this may be a read error. The chain joins TRBV2 to TRBJ2-2, with D perhaps TRBD2 (6 bases). Germline V gene lookup returns CDR1 SNHLY and CDR2 FYNNEI. This CDR3 has 14 amino acids. CDR3 residues: CVTRGTPDTGELFF. The CDR3 DNA reads TGTGTCACCCGCGGGACCCCTGACACCGGGGAGCTGTTTTTT.

V gene TRBV5-1 combines with J gene TRBJ1-1; no definite D call. V was cut by 8 bases and J by 3 bases, with 17 bases left in between. Germline V CDR1 and CDR2: SGHRS, YFSETQ. CDR3 length: 14 residues. The CDR3: CASGLFGMDTEAFF. The CDR3 nucleotides are TGCGCCAGTGGTCTTTTCGGCATGGACACTGAAGCTTTCTTT.

The J gene is TRBJ2-2, the V gene TRBV7-8; TRBD2 agrees at 12 bases. CDR1 is SGHVS, CDR2 FQNEAQ, per germline. V lost 5 bases to trimming and J lost 7 bases; unmatched junction nucleotides: 14. The length of the CDR3 is 18 residues. This chain's CDR3 is CASSQDVTSGRRGGELFF. For the CDR3, the DNA is TGTGCCAGCAGCCAAGATGTGACTAGCGGGAGACGGGGCGGGGAGCTGTTTTTT.

This clonotype was found many times. The chain combines TRBV2 with TRBJ1-3; D is uncertain. Trimming removed 7 bases at V and 0 bases at J, with 13 bases between. Germline V gives CDR1 SNHLY, CDR2 FYNNEI. The CDR3 covers 15 residues. CDR3 in DNA: TGTGCCAGCAACCCCGACACACCCTCTGGAAACACCATATATTTT. Translated: CASNPDTPSGNTIYF.

This clonotype occurred many times. The CDR3 DNA sequence: TGTGCCAGCAGTTACTCATCTCGAGGGGACACTGAAGCTTTCTTT. Residues: CASSYSSRGDTEAFF. The chain joins TRBV6-5 to TRBJ1-1, with a possible D match to TRBD1 (5 bases). Germline CDR1 reads MNHEY; CDR2 reads SVGAGI. V lost 0 bases, J lost 3 bases, and 11 bases lay in between. The CDR3 contains 15 residues.

This clonotype was counted only a few times. This chain connects TRBV7-9 to TRBJ2-5; a weak D match, TRBD2 (6 bases). The CDR3 is 15 amino acids. Germline V CDR1 and CDR2: SEHNR, FQNEAQ (reference sequence). Trimming shortened V by 5 bases and J by 2 bases, and 15 bases separated the two germline ends. CDR3 sequence (DNA): TGTGCCAGCAGCCCCGCGGGACTGTTGCAAGAGACCCAGTACTTC. Encoded protein: CASSPAGLLQETQYF.

This clonotype was observed at least ten times. V and J are TRBV7-2 and TRBJ1-2; D is unclear. This CDR3 spans 12 amino acids. V gave up 4 bases and J gave up 1 base, with 4 bases separating them. From germline, CDR1 is SGHTA and CDR2 FQGNSA. The CDR3 loop reads CASSSYNYGYTF. DNA of the CDR3: TGTGCCAGCAGCTCTTATAACTATGGCTACACCTTC.

This clonotype was counted ten times or more. CDR3 nucleotides: TGTGCCAGCAGTTTATCCGGGACAGGGTTGGAGACCCAGTACTTC. Its translation: CASSLSGTGLETQYF. The rearrangement links TRBV12-3 or TRBV12-4 to TRBJ2-5; 9 bases fit TRBD1. With V trimmed by 2 bases and J by 5 bases, 6 bases remained unmatched. The CDR3 totals 15 residues.